The following is a TCR beta chain sequence with its context. These data are taken from a study of blood T cell repertoires in COVID-19. There are 16 residues in the CDR3. Deletions cut 3 bases from V and 2 bases from J, with 17 bases between. Germline CDR1 and CDR2: MDHEN and SYDVKM. Data came from immunoSEQ multiplex PCR; TCRdb stores just in-frame clones and leaves some out. The top ten clones hold 2.3% of a sample with around 400,000 clones, more than 70% of them seen once. This sequence originates from an older woman with COVID-19, enrolled during active disease. The chain carries TRBV28 and TRBJ2-7; a weak D match, TRBD1 (6 bases). Input material: peripheral blood. In nucleotides, the CDR3 is TGTGCCAGCAGTTTTGGCCCGGTCAGGGGTCCCTACGAGCAGTACTTC. Protein: CASSFGPVRGPYEQYF. Using reference TRBV28 and TRBJ2-7 for the parts outside the CDR3, the full variable domain is DVKVTQSSRYLVKRTGEKVFLECVQDMDHENMFWYRQDPGLGLRLIYFSYDVKMKEKGDIPEGYSVSREKKERFSLILESASTNQTSMYLCASSFGPVRGPYEQYFGPGTRLTVT.